This T cell receptor (beta chain) was sequenced for a study of regulatory T cells in long-lasting Graves disease. Time point indicated: newly diagnosed GD, antithyroid drugs for less than 3 months. Construction of the TCR library relied on RNA isolated from PBMCs. From germline, CDR1 is SGHAT and CDR2 FQNNGV. CDR3 length equals 15 residues. The V and J ends lost 5 bases and 2 bases, in that order; junction bases with no gene match: 9. CDR3-region Arm-PCR and iRepertoire HTBI primers produced the TCR beta libraries. In the original workflow: Identified across the samples were 50 to 70 TRBV segments and 13 to 15 TRBJ segments. TCRdb ran MiXCR on the multiplex PCR reads and lists one entry per CDR3 protein. The V and J calls and clone size come from TCRdb's table, not from the authors' own analysis. The profile shows more than 300,000 distinct CDR3 sequences, 15% to 20% of them singletons. This clonotype came up many times. Its antigen remains unknown.

Study-wide findings and caveats: Accuracy was perhaps lowered by the small sample size.

Separately, the same data were catalogued under a study of T cells in Graves' hyperthyroidism and ophthalmopathy. That report notes: The diagnostic basis comprised clinical symptoms, serum thyroxine and TRAb, thyroid ultrasound and orbital computed tomography. In the first-round RT-PCR of the TCR CDR3, the HTBI primer set was used.

The starting material was peripheral blood mononuclear cells (PBMCs), obtained at new diagnosis, from a patient treated with antithyroid drugs. This rearrangement joins TRBV11-2 to TRBJ2-7, with 7 bases matching TRBD1. The sequence was collected from a woman aged 18-35 years with Graves disease. CDR3 region: CASSQTQGSTYEQYF. The CDR3 region has the DNA TGTGCCAGCAGCCAGACACAGGGGTCGACCTACGAGCAGTACTTC.